The clone carrying this T cell receptor beta chain was recorded a few times. The data were taken from a study of T-cell reconstitution after alpha-beta-depleted transplantation in children. Construction of the TCRbeta library involved unique molecular identifiers. TCRdb analysed the PCR reads with MiXCR anew, one entry per CDR3 protein. The data hold some 830,000 distinct CDR3 sequences, with roughly 15% observed a single time. The CDR3 has 14 amino acids. Deletions cut 0 bases from V and 10 bases from J, with 16 bases between. Germline V gene sequence: CDR1 LGHNA, CDR2 YNFKEQ. The origin of this receptor is a male patient between 10 and 17 years old who had a stem cell transplant for acute lymphoblastic leukemia, so the T cells may come from the graft donor. The sequences come from PBMCs, mostly from graft donor cells, collected 360 days after TCRalphabeta/CD19-depleted stem cell transplant. The V call is TRBV4-2, the J call TRBJ2-7; the D gene could be TRBD1 or TRBD2 (5 bases each). CDR3 DNA: TGTGCCAGCAGCCAAGAGGGGCCGGGGAAGTACCAGTACTTC. Amino acids: CASSQEGPGKYQYF.